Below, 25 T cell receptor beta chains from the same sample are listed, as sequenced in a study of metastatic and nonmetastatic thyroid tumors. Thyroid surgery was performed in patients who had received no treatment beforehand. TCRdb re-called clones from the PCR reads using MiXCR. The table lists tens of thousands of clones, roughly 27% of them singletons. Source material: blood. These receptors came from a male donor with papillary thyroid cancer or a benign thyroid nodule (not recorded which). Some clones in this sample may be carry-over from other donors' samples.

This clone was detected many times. The CDR3 region has the DNA TGTGCCAGCAGCTTTGGGACAGGGATAGGCTACACCTTC. Amino acids: CASSFGTGIGYTF. This chain uses TRBV7-9 with TRBJ1-2; 9 nucleotides line up with TRBD1. Germline V CDR1 and CDR2: SEHNR, FQNEAQ (reference sequence). After removal of 3 bases from V and 8 bases from J, the junction contained 4 bases not matched to a gene. The CDR3 is made up of 13 amino acids.

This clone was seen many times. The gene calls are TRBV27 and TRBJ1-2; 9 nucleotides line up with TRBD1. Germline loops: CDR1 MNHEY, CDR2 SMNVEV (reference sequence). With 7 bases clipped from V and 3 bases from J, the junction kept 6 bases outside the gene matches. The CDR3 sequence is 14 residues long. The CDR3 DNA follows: TGTGCCAGCAAACTACAGGGGGCAGACTATGGCTACACCTTC. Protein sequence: CASKLQGADYGYTF.

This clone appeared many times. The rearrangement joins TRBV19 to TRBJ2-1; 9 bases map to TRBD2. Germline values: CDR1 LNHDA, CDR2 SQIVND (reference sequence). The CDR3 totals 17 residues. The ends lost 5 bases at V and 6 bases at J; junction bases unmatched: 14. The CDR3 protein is CASSAPGLARLGNEQFF. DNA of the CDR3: TGTGCCAGTAGTGCCCCGGGACTAGCCAGACTGGGCAATGAGCAGTTCTTC.

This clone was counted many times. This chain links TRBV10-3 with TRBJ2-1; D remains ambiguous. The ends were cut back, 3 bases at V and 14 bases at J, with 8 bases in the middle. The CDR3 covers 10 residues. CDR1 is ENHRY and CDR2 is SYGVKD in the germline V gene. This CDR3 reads CAISDSGEFF. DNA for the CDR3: TGTGCCATCAGTGATAGTGGGGAGTTCTTC.

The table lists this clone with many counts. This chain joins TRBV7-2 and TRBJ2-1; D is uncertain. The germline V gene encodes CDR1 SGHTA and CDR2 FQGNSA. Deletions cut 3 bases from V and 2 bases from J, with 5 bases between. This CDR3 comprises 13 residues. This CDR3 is CASSFYPYNEQFF. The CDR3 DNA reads TGTGCCAGCAGCTTCTACCCCTACAATGAGCAGTTCTTC.

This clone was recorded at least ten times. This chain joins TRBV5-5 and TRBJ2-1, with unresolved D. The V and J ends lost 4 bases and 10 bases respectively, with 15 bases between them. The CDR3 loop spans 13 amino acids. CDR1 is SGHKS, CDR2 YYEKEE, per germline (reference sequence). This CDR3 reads CASSLGPGTEQFF. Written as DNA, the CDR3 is TGTGCCAGCAGCCTAGGCCCTGGAACGGAGCAGTTCTTC. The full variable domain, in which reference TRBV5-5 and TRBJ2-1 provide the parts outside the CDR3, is DAGVTQSPTHLIKTRGQQVTLRCSPISGHKSVSWYQQVLGQGPQFIFQYYEKEERGRGNFPDRFSARQFPNYSSELNVNALLLGDSALYLCASSLGPGTEQFFGPGTRLTVL.

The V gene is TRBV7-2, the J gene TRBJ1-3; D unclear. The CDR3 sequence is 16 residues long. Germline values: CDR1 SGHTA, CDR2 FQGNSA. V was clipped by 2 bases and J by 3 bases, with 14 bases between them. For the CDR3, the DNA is TGTGCCAGCAGCTTACCGCGCAAGATGGGTGGAAACACCATATATTTT. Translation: CASSLPRKMGGNTIYF.

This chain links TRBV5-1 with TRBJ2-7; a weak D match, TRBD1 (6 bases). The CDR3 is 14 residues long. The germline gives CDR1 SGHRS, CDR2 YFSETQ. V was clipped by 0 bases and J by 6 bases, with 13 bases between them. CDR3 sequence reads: CASSLDLGQTEQYF. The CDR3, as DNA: TGCGCCAGCAGCTTGGATCTCGGACAGACCGAGCAGTACTTC.

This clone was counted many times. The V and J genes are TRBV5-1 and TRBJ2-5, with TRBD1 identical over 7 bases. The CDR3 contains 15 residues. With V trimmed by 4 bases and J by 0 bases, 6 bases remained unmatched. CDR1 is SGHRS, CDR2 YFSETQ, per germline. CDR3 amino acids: CASSGSQGYQETQYF. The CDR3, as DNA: TGCGCCAGCAGCGGATCACAGGGGTACCAAGAGACCCAGTACTTC.

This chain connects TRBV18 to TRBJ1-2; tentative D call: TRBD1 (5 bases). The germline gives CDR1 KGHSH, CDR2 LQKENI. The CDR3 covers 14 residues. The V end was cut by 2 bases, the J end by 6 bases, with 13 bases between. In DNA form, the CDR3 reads TGTGCCAGCTCACCATGGCTCCGGGGGGATGGCTACACCTTC. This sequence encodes CASSPWLRGDGYTF.

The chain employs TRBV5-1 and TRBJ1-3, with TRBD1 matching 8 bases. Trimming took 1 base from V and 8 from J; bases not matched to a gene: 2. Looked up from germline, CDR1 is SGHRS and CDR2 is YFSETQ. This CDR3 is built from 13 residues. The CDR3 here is CASSLTGGDTIYF. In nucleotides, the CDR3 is TGCGCCAGCAGCTTGACAGGGGGAGACACCATATATTTT.

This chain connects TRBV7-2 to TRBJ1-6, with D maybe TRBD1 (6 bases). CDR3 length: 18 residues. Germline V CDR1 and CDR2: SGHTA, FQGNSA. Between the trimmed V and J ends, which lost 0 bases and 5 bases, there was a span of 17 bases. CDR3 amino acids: CASSLALRGLSHNSPLHF. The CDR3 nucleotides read TGTGCCAGCAGCTTAGCGCTACGGGGGCTTTCCCATAATTCACCCCTCCACTTT. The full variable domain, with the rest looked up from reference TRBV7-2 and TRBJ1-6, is GAGVSQSPSNKVTEKGKDVELRCDPISGHTALYWYRQSLGQGLEFLIYFQGNSAPDKSGLPSDRFSAERTGGSVSTLTIQRTQQEDSAVYLCASSLALRGLSHNSPLHFGNGTRLTVT.

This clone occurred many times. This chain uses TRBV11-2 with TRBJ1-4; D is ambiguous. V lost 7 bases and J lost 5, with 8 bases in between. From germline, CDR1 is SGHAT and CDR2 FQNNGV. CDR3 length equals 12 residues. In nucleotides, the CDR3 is TGTGCCAGCATGACCAGGAATGAAAAACTGTTTTTT. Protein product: CASMTRNEKLFF. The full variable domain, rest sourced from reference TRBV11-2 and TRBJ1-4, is EAGVAQSPRYKIIEKRQSVAFWCNPISGHATLYWYQQILGQGPKLLIQFQNNGVVDDSQLPKDRFSAERLKGVDSTLKIQPAKLEDSAVYLCASMTRNEKLFFGSGTQLSVL.

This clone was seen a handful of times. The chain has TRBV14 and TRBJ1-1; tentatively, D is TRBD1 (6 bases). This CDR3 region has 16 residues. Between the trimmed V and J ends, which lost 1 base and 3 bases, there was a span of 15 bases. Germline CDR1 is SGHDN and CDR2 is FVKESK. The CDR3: CASSQGLRSGDTEAFF. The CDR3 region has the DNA TGTGCCAGCAGCCAAGGATTGAGGTCAGGGGACACTGAAGCTTTCTTT.

CDR3 loop: CASSLIRQGRGNNQPQHF. The DNA of the CDR3 is TGTGCCAGCAGCTTAATTAGGCAGGGGAGAGGCAACAATCAGCCCCAGCATTTT. V usage is TRBV7-8 and J usage is TRBJ1-5; D perhaps matches TRBD1 (6 bases). This CDR3 is built from 18 residues. Germline loops: CDR1 SGHVS, CDR2 FQNEAQ. Trimming pared 2 bases from V and 3 bases from J, leaving 20 bases between.

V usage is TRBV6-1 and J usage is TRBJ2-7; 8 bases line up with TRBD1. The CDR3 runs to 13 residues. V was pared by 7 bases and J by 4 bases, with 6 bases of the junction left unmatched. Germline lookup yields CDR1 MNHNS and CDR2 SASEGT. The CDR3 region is CASNDRGQYEQYF. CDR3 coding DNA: TGTGCCAGCAATGACAGGGGACAGTACGAGCAGTACTTC.

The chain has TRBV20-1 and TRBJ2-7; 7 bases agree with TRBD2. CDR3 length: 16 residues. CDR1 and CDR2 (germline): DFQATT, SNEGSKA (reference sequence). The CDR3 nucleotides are TGCAGAGCCCGAGGCTCACTAGCGCCAAGGGGCTTCGAGCAGTACTTC. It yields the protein CRARGSLAPRGFEQYF.

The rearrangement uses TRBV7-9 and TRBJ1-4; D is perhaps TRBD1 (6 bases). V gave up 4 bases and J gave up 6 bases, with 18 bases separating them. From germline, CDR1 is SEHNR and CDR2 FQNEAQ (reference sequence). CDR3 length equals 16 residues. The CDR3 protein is CASSSYRAGADEKLFF. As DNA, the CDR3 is TGTGCCAGCAGCTCCTATCGAGCGGGGGCCGATGAAAAACTGTTTTTT.

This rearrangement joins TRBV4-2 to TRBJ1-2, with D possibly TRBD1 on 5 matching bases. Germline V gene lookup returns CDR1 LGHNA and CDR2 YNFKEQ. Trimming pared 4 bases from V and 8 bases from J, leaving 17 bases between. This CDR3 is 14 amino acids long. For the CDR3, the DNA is TGTGCCAGCAGCCGTCGTGGGGGGGAGGGAGGCTACACCTTC. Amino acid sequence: CASSRRGGEGGYTF.

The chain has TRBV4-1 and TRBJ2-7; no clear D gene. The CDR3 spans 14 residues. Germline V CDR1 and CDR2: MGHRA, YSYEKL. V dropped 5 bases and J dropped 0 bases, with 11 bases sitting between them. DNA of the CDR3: TGCGCCAGCAGCTGTTCAGAGAGCTCCTACGAGCAGTACTTC. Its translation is CASSCSESSYEQYF.

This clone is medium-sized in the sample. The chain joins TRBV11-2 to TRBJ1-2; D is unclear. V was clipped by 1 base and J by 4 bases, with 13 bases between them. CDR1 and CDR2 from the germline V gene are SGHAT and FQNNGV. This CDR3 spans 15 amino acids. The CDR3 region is CASSLVGGLGYGYTF. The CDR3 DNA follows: TGTGCCAGCAGCTTAGTCGGAGGGTTGGGCTATGGCTACACCTTC.

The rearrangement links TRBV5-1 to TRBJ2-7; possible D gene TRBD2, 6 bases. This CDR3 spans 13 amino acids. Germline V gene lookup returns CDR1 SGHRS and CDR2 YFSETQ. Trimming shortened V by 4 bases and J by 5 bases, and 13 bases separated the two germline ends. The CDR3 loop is CASSAGTDHEQYF. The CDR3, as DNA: TGCGCCAGCAGCGCCGGGACTGACCACGAGCAGTACTTC. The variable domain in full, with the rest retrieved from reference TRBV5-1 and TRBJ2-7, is KAGVTQTPRYLIKTRGQQVTLSCSPISGHRSVSWYQQTPGQGLQFLFEYFSETQRNKGNFPGRFSGRQFSNSRSEMNVSTLELGDSALYLCASSAGTDHEQYFGPGTRLTVT.

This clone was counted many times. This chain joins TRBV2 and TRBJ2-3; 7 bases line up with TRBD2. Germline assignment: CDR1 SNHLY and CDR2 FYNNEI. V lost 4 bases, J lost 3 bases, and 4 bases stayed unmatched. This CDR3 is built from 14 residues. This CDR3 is CASSVRGVTDTQYF. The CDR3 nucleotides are TGTGCCAGCAGTGTTCGGGGGGTTACAGATACGCAGTATTTT.

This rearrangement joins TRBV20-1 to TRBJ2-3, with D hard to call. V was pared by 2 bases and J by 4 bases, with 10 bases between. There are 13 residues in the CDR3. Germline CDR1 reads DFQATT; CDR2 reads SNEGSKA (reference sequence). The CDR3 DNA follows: TGCAGTGCTAGAATACCCCTCGCAGATACGCAGTATTTT. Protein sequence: CSARIPLADTQYF.

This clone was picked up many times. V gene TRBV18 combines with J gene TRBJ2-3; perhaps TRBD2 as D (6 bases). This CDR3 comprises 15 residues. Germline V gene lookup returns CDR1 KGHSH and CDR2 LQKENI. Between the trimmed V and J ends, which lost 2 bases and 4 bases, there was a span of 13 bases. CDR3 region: CASSPVGSVPDTQYF. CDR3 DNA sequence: TGTGCCAGCTCACCAGTCGGGAGCGTCCCAGATACGCAGTATTTT.